This T cell receptor beta chain was identified during a study of prognosis after radiotherapy for stage I lung cancer. This clonotype was seen at least ten times. Its antigen is as yet unknown. V gave up 6 bases and J gave up 3 bases, with 11 bases separating them. Germline lookup yields CDR1 MNHNS and CDR2 SASEGT. CDR3 length: 14 residues. Whole-study results and caveats: A determination of whether the expanded TCR clones were tumor-specific was not made.

From genomic DNA, TCR beta CDR3 was amplified by two-round multiplex PCR. With primers specific to each TRBV and TRBJ gene, the first-round PCR was performed. TCRdb reprocessed the multiplex PCR reads with MiXCR, giving one entry per CDR3 protein. The sample contains nearly 35,000 distinct CDR3 sequences, approximately 36% of which appear only once. The V call is TRBV6-1, the J call TRBJ2-2; D call uncertain. This clonotype originated in a donor at least 50 years old with non-small cell lung cancer. The source material was PBMCs, sampled before or after stereotactic body radiation therapy (not recorded which). The CDR3 DNA is TGTGCCAGCAGATTCGACCGGGACACCGGGGAGCTGTTTTTT. Amino acids: CASRFDRDTGELFF.